The next 10 T cell receptor beta chains were all read from a single sample in a study of blood T cell repertoires in COVID-19. Method: immunoSEQ multiplex PCR; TCRdb's copy keeps in-frame clones and lacks some. The sample comprises some 54,000 clones, roughly 90% of which are singletons, and around 10% rests with the top ten. Input material: peripheral blood. The receptors were gathered from an elderly man with active or convalescent COVID-19.

The rearrangement joins TRBV3-1 (or the pseudogene TRBV3-2) to TRBJ1-1; D possibly corresponds to TRBD1 (6 bases). The CDR3 spans 19 residues. V was trimmed by 0 bases and J by 3 bases, leaving 23 bases between them. Germline CDR1 is LGHDT and CDR2 is YNNKEL (reference sequence). The CDR3: CASSQDLPMAGDPDTEAFF. For the CDR3, the DNA is TGTGCCAGCAGCCAAGATCTCCCTATGGCAGGGGATCCTGACACTGAAGCTTTCTTT.

The chain couples TRBV7-2 to TRBJ2-5; the match to TRBD1 covers 11 bases. Unmatched junction bases numbered 4, after V lost 0 bases and J lost 4 bases. CDR3 length equals 16 residues. From germline, CDR1 is SGHTA and CDR2 FQGNSA. The CDR3 DNA is TGTGCCAGCAGCTTAGCGGACAGGGGGCTGGGAGAGACCCAGTACTTC. Its protein product is CASSLADRGLGETQYF.

The CDR3 DNA follows: TGTGCCAGCTCACCATCTCAGGGTACAGATACGCAGTATTTT. Translating it yields CASSPSQGTDTQYF. This chain links TRBV18 with TRBJ2-3; TRBD1 might be the D (5 bases). Germline V gives CDR1 KGHSH, CDR2 LQKENI. The CDR3 loop spans 14 amino acids. With 2 bases removed from V and 3 bases from J, the gap between germline ends came to 9 bases.

V and J are TRBV28 and TRBJ2-7, with 10 bases that match TRBD1. The CDR3 loop spans 15 amino acids. The junction had 10 bases not matched to a gene; V was cut back by 5 bases and J by 6 bases. CDR1 and CDR2 (germline): MDHEN, SYDVKM. This chain's CDR3 is CASSTDRGRRVEQYF. CDR3 nucleotides: TGTGCCAGCAGTACAGACAGGGGGCGCCGGGTCGAGCAGTACTTC. The variable domain in full, with the rest retrieved from reference TRBV28 and TRBJ2-7, is DVKVTQSSRYLVKRTGEKVFLECVQDMDHENMFWYRQDPGLGLRLIYFSYDVKMKEKGDIPEGYSVSREKKERFSLILESASTNQTSMYLCASSTDRGRRVEQYFGPGTRLTVT.

This chain joins TRBV5-1 and TRBJ2-3, with TRBD2 identical over 8 bases. Trimming at V came to 0 bases and at J to 1 base, leaving 7 bases not matched to a gene. The V gene's germline CDR1 is SGHRS and CDR2 YFSETQ. The CDR3 is 17 residues long. This chain's CDR3 is CASSLASGRVGTDTQYF. CDR3 nucleotides: TGCGCCAGCAGCTTGGCTTCCGGGAGGGTCGGCACAGATACGCAGTATTTT.

The rearrangement links TRBV7-2 to TRBJ2-6; no firm D call. Germline values: CDR1 SGHTA, CDR2 FQGNSA. The CDR3 totals 16 residues. V dropped 2 bases and J dropped 0 bases, with 8 bases sitting between them. The CDR3, as DNA: TGTGCCAGCAGCTTATCTGGCACCTCTGGGGCCAACGTCCTGACTTTC. It translates to CASSLSGTSGANVLTF. The full variable domain, in which reference TRBV7-2 and TRBJ2-6 provide the parts outside the CDR3, is GAGVSQSPSNKVTEKGKDVELRCDPISGHTALYWYRQSLGQGLEFLIYFQGNSAPDKSGLPSDRFSAERTGGSVSTLTIQRTQQEDSAVYLCASSLSGTSGANVLTFGAGSRLTVL.

The chain is built from TRBV6-2 or TRBV6-3 and TRBJ2-1; tentative D call: TRBD2 (7 bases). This CDR3 is built from 16 residues. Trimming left V 1 base short and J 1 base short, with 11 bases between. Germline V CDR1 and CDR2: MNHEY, SVGEGT. CDR3 region: CASSYYGGRSYNEQFF. The CDR3 nucleotides are TGTGCCAGCAGTTACTACGGGGGGCGATCCTACAATGAGCAGTTCTTC.

The chain has TRBV28 and TRBJ2-1; 7 nucleotides match TRBD2. The CDR3 totals 15 residues. With V trimmed by 2 bases and J by 9 bases, 10 bases remained unmatched. CDR1 and CDR2 (germline): MDHEN, SYDVKM. The CDR3 nucleotides read TGTGCCAGCAGTTTACCGCAGCGGGGAAGGAGTGAGCAGTTCTTC. Its protein is CASSLPQRGRSEQFF.

The V and J genes are TRBV7-2 and TRBJ1-3; D is uncertain. V was pared by 6 bases and J by 2 bases, with 17 bases between. Germline CDR1 reads SGHTA; CDR2 reads FQGNSA. The CDR3 is made up of 16 amino acids. The CDR3 region has the DNA TGTGCCAGCAGACTCAGTTCCCAGGTCGCTGGAAACACCATATATTTT. This codes for CASRLSSQVAGNTIYF.

The chain recombines TRBV7-9 with TRBJ1-5; no definite D call. Germline V gene sequence: CDR1 SEHNR, CDR2 FQNEAQ (reference sequence). The V and J ends lost 2 bases and 3 bases respectively, with 8 bases between them. This CDR3 has 14 amino acids. CDR3 DNA sequence: TGTGCCAGCAGCTTAAACAGCCCCAATCAGCCCCAGCATTTT. Amino acid sequence: CASSLNSPNQPQHF.